This T cell receptor (beta chain) was profiled in a study of blood T cell repertoires in COVID-19. Study-wide context: Some COVID-19 samples were acute and others convalescent; all came from the United States, Italy and Spain. T cells, B-cell-depleted T cells, or PBMCs supplied cDNA or gDNA.

TCRdb's copy holds only in-frame clones and misses some; the assay was immunoSEQ multiplex PCR. The table shows about 130,000 clones, with around 90% occurring only once. The CDR3 spans 19 residues. Germline trimming cut 4 bases from V and 5 bases from J; bases unmatched to any gene: 15. Germline V CDR1 and CDR2: SGHRS, YFSETQ. The sequence was collected from a man aged 45-65 years with COVID-19, enrolled during active disease. The rearrangement links TRBV5-1 to TRBJ2-1; TRBD2 matches at 13 bases. Sequencing input: peripheral blood. CDR3 residues: CASSRGTGRLAGGNNEQFF. CDR3 nucleotides: TGCGCCAGCAGCCGCGGGACAGGAAGACTAGCGGGAGGCAACAATGAGCAGTTCTTC.